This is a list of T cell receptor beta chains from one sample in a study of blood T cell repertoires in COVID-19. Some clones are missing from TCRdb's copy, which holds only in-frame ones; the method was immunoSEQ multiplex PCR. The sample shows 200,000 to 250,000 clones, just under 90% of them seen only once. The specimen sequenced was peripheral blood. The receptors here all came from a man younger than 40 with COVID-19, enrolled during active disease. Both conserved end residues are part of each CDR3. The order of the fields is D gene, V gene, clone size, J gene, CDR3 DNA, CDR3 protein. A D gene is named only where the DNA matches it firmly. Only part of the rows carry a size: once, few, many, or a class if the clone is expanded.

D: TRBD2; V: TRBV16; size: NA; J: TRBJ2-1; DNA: TGTGCCAGCCGTCATAGCGGGGGTCCCTACAATGAGCAGTTCTTC; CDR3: CASRHSGGPYNEQFF
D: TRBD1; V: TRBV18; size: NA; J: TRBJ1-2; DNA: TGTGCCAGCTCACCCTCACAGGGGGACAACTATGGCTACACCTTC; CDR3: CASSPSQGDNYGYTF
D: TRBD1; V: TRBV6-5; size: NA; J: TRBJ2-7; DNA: TGTGCCAGCAGACCCTACGGGACAGGAGACTACGAGCAGTACTTC; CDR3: CASRPYGTGDYEQYF
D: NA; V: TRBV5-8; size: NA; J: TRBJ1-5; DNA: TGTGCCAGCAGCTTGTTAGGGAGTAGCAATCAGCCCCAGCATTTT; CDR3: CASSLLGSSNQPQHF
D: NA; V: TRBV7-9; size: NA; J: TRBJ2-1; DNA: TGTGCCAGCAGCTCTCCCGCGGGGGACATCTCCCACAATGAGCAGTTCTTC; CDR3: CASSSPAGDISHNEQFF
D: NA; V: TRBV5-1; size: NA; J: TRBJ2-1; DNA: TGCGCCAGCAGCCCTGTACAGGGGAGGTTGAATGAGCAGTTCTTC; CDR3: CASSPVQGRLNEQFF
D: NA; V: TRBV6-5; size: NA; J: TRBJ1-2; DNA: TGTGCCAGCAGTTACGACAGAAACTATGGCTACACCTTC; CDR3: CASSYDRNYGYTF
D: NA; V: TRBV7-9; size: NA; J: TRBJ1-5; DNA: TGTGCCAGCAGCGCTGGATGGGGGGGCGTCGGGAATCAGCCCCAGCATTTT; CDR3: CASSAGWGGVGNQPQHF
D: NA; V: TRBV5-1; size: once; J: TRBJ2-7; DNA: TGCGCCAGCAGCTTGGTGGCAGGGATTACCTACGAGCAGTACTTC; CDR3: CASSLVAGITYEQYF
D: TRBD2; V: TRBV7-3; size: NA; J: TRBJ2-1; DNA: TGTGCCAGCAGCTTAGGGGGGGACCCATACAATGAGCAGTTCTTC; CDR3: CASSLGGDPYNEQFF
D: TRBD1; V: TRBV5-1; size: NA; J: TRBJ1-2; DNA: TGCGCCAGCAGCTTTTTATCGACAGGGAACTATGGCTACACCTTC; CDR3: CASSFLSTGNYGYTF
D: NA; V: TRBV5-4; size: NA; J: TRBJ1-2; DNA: TGTGCCAGCAGCAACGGCGCAGGGCAATTCTATGGCTACACCTTC; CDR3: CASSNGAGQFYGYTF
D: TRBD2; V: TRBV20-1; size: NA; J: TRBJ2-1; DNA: TGCAGTGCTAGTACTAGCGGGGGGCTCTCCTACAATGAGCAGTTCTTC; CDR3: CSASTSGGLSYNEQFF
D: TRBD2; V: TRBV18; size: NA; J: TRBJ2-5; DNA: TGTGCCAGCTCACCGAGTCCAGGGACTAGCTTGGGAGAGACCCAGTACTTC; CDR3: CASSPSPGTSLGETQYF
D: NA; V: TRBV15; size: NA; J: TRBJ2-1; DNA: TGTGCCACCAGCAGAGTTCGTGGCAGGGACAATGAGCAGTTCTTC; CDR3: CATSRVRGRDNEQFF
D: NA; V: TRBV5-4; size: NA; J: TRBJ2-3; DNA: TGTGCCAGCAGCTTGTGGACAGCTACGCAGTATTTT; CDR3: CASSLWTATQYF
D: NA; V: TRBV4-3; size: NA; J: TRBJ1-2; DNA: TGCGCCAGCAGCCAAGACCCGTGGCAGAACCCCCGCGGGGGCTACACCTTC; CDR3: CASSQDPWQNPRGGYTF
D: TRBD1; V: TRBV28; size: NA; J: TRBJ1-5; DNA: TGTGCCAGCAGTTTGTTTTCCGGGACAGGTTTGGGCCCCCAGCATTTT; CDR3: CASSLFSGTGLGPQHF
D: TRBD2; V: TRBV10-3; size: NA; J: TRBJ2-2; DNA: TGTGCCATCAGTGAAACTAGCGGGAACACCGGGGAGCTGTTTTTT; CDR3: CAISETSGNTGELFF
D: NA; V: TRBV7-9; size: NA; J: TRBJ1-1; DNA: TGTGCCAGCAGCTCGAGGGATGAAGCTTTCTTT; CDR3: CASSSRDEAFF
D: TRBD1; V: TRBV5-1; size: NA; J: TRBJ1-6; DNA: TGCGCCAGCAGCTTGGACCCGACAGGGAACTCACCCCTCCACTTT; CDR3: CASSLDPTGNSPLHF
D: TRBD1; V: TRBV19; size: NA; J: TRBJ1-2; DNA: TGTGCCAGTAGTACCGACAGGGTGAGGGGCTACACCTTC; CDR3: CASSTDRVRGYTF
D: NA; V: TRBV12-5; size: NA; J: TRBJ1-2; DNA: TGTGCTAGTGGCCCCCCCACGGGGAACTATGGCTACACCTTC; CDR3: CASGPPTGNYGYTF
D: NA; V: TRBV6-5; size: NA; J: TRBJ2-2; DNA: TGTGCCAGCAGTAACAGGGTCAACACCGGGGAGCTGTTTTTT; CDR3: CASSNRVNTGELFF
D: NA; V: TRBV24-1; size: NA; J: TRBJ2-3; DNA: TGTGCCACCAGTGCCTCAGGCGGGGCGGATACGCAGTATTTT; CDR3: CATSASGGADTQYF
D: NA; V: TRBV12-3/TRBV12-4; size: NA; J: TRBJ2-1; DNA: TGTGCCAGCAGTTCCAACAATGAGCAGTTCTTC; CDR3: CASSSNNEQFF
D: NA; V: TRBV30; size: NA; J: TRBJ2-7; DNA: TGTGCCTGGAGTTCGACAGGACGCTACGAGCAGTACTTC; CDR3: CAWSSTGRYEQYF
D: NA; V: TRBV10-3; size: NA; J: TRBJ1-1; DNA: TGTGCCATCAGCACGACAGTCCAGAACACTGAAGCTTTCTTT; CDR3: CAISTTVQNTEAFF
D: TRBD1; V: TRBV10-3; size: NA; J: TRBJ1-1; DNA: TGTGCCATCAGTGGGGACAGATTGAACACTGAAGCTTTCTTT; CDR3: CAISGDRLNTEAFF